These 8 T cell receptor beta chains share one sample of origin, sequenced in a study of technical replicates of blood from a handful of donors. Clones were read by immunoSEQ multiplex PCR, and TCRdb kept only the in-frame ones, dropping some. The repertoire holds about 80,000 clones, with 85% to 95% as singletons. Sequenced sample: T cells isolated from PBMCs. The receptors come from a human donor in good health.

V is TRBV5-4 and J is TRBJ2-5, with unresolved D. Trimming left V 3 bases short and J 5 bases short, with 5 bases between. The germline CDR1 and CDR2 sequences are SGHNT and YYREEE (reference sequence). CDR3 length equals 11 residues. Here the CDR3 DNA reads TGTGCCAGCAGCTATCAGGAGACCCAGTACTTC. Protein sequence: CASSYQETQYF.

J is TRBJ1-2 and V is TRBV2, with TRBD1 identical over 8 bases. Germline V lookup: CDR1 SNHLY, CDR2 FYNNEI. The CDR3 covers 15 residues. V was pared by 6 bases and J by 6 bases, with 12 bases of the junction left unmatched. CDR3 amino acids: CASRTRGAGGHGYTF. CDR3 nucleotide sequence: TGTGCCAGCAGAACGCGAGGTGCAGGGGGCCATGGCTACACCTTC.

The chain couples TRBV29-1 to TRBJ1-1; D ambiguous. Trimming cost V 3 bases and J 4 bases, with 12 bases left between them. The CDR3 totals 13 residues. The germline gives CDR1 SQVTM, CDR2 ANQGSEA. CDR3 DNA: TGCAGCGTTGACTTTGATACGAGCACTGAAGCTTTCTTT. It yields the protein CSVDFDTSTEAFF.

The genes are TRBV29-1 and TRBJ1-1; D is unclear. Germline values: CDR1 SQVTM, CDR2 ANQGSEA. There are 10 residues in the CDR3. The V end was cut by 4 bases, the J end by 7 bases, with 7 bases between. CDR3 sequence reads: CSVVSLEAFF. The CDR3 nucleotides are TGCAGCGTTGTATCTCTTGAAGCTTTCTTT.

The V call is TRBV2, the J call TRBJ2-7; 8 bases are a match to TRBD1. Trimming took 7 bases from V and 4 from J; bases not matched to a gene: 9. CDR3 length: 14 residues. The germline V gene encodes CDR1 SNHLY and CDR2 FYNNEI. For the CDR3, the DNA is TGTGCCAGCAACCACCGGGACAGGAGGTACGAGCAGTACTTC. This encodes CASNHRDRRYEQYF.

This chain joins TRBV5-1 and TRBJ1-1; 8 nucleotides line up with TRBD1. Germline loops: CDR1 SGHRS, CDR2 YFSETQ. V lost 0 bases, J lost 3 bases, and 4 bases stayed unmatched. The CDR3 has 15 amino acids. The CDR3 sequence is CASSLGRTGYTEAFF. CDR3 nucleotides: TGCGCCAGCAGCTTGGGAAGGACAGGGTACACTGAAGCTTTCTTT.

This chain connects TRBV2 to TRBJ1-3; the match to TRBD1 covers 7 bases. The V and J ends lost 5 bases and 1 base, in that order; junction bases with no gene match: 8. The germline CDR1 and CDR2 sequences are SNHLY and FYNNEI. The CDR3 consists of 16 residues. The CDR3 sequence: CASSFTGAPSGNTIYF. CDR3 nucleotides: TGTGCCAGCAGTTTCACAGGGGCCCCTTCTGGAAACACCATATATTTT.

CDR3 amino acids: CSVVRSGGATEAFF. Written as DNA, the CDR3 is TGCAGCGTTGTCAGGTCTGGGGGCGCGACTGAAGCTTTCTTT. The J gene is TRBJ1-1, the V gene TRBV29-1, with D maybe TRBD1 (6 bases). Trimming removed 4 bases at V and 5 bases at J, with 17 bases between. Germline CDR1 reads SQVTM; CDR2 reads ANQGSEA. The CDR3 totals 14 residues. The variable domain in full, completed from reference TRBV29-1 and TRBJ1-1, reads SAVISQKPSRDICQRGTSLTIQCQVDSQVTMMFWYRQQPGQSLTLIATANQGSEATYESGFVIDKFPISRPNLTFSTLTVSNMSPEDSSIYLCSVVRSGGATEAFFGQGTRLTVV.